The present TCR beta chain was sequenced within a study of T cell responses to AZD1222 COVID-19 vaccine. Overall study findings and caveats: Two AZD1222 doses significantly raised spike-specific TCR breadth and depth over controls.

Concerning this clone: The antigen remains undetermined.

The CDR3 loop spans 15 amino acids. V shed 7 bases and J 2 bases; nucleotides not matched to a gene: 10. CDR1 is MDHEN and CDR2 is SYDVKM in the germline V gene. TCRdb keeps only in-frame clones here, not all; method: immunoSEQ multiplex PCR. The repertoire has tens of thousands of clones, 90% of them found once; the top ten carry over 7.5%. The V call is TRBV28, the J call TRBJ2-7; TRBD2 agrees at 8 bases. The sample here was peripheral blood, taken on day 0 of AZD1222 vaccination. The TCR was taken from an adult in good health. The CDR3 region has the DNA TGTGCCAGCACCCCGGGGAGCGGGGGAACCTACGAGCAGTACTTC. Its protein is CASTPGSGGTYEQYF.